The next 17 T cell receptor beta chains were all read from a single sample in a study of blood T cell repertoires in COVID-19. Sequencing was performed with immunoSEQ multiplex PCR; in TCRdb, only in-frame clones are kept and a portion is missing. The sample holds approximately 240,000 clones, about 88% seen once. Specimen: peripheral blood. Receptor source: a woman aged 40 to 50 who had recovered from COVID-19.

The V and J genes are TRBV19 and TRBJ1-5; a weak D match, TRBD1 (5 bases). The length of the CDR3 is 15 residues. Germline V gives CDR1 LNHDA, CDR2 SQIVND (reference sequence). The V gene lost 6 bases and the J gene lost 2 bases, with 14 bases spanning the gap. DNA of the CDR3: TGTGCCAGTAGAAATCTATTAGGGGGCAATCAGCCCCAGCATTTT. It codes for CASRNLLGGNQPQHF.

The chain joins TRBV19 to TRBJ1-1; D ambiguous. This CDR3 has 16 amino acids. V was clipped by 7 bases and J by 5 bases, with 23 bases between them. Germline values: CDR1 LNHDA, CDR2 SQIVND (reference sequence). Here the CDR3 DNA reads TGTGCCAGTACCCATCGGACTGGGGAGGGAAGAACTGAAGCTTTCTTT. This codes for CASTHRTGEGRTEAFF.

The rearrangement links TRBV28 to TRBJ1-5, with D unresolved. The CDR3 is 14 residues long. Deletions cut 10 bases from V and 3 bases from J, with 16 bases between. Germline-derived CDR1 and CDR2 are MDHEN and SYDVKM. CDR3 sequence: CATYWSGNNQPQHF. The CDR3 region has the DNA TGTGCCACTTATTGGTCGGGGAACAATCAGCCCCAGCATTTT.

J is TRBJ1-1 and V is TRBV10-3, with D perhaps matching TRBD1 (6 bases). Germline V gives CDR1 ENHRY, CDR2 SYGVKD. V was cut by 4 bases and J by 7 bases, with 16 bases left in between. The CDR3 loop spans 14 amino acids. CDR3 DNA: TGTGCCATCAGTGGAGGATGGGGGCAGGGTGAAGCTTTCTTT. Translation: CAISGGWGQGEAFF.

This rearrangement joins TRBV6-2 or TRBV6-3 to TRBJ1-2, with D maybe TRBD1 (6 bases). In germline, CDR1 is MNHEY, CDR2 SVGEGT. The ends were cut back, 3 bases at V and 0 bases at J, with 11 bases in the middle. The CDR3 runs to 15 residues. The CDR3 protein is CASSYPRTANYGYTF. The CDR3 coding sequence is TGTGCCAGCAGTTATCCCCGGACAGCTAACTATGGCTACACCTTC.

The chain has TRBV5-5 and TRBJ1-2; D possibly corresponds to TRBD1 (5 bases). Between the trimmed V and J ends, which lost 3 bases and 8 bases, there was a span of 20 bases. CDR1 is SGHKS and CDR2 is YYEKEE in the germline V gene (reference sequence). The CDR3 is 15 amino acids. The CDR3 sequence: CASSWSRDGVKGYTF. DNA for the CDR3: TGTGCCAGCAGCTGGAGCAGGGATGGGGTGAAAGGCTACACCTTC.

This rearrangement joins TRBV28 to TRBJ1-4; no reliable D call. Germline assignment: CDR1 MDHEN and CDR2 SYDVKM. This CDR3 is built from 13 residues. In DNA form, the CDR3 reads TGTGCGAGCGGCAGTTTGCCTAATGAAAAACTGTTTTTT. It specifies CASGSLPNEKLFF.

The chain joins TRBV6-6 to TRBJ2-7, with 9 bases identical to TRBD1. V dropped 5 bases and J dropped 2; count of bases not matched to a gene: 13. Germline loops: CDR1 MNHNY, CDR2 SVGAGI (reference sequence). This CDR3 region has 17 residues. Here the CDR3 reads CASSPLFGQGFTYEQYF. The CDR3 region has the DNA TGTGCCAGCAGTCCATTATTCGGACAGGGGTTTACCTACGAGCAGTACTTC.

This clone appeared a single time. The rearrangement joins TRBV19 to TRBJ1-4; TRBD1 matches 9 bases. Trimming cost V 5 bases and J 8 bases; bases outside gene matches: 9. Germline CDR1 LNHDA, CDR2 SQIVND (reference sequence). The length of the CDR3 is 15 residues. As DNA, the CDR3 is TGTGCCAGTAGTCACCCACAGGGGGCGCGGGAAAAACTGTTTTTT. This gives the protein CASSHPQGAREKLFF. The full variable domain, its missing parts supplied by reference TRBV19 and TRBJ1-4, is DGGITQSPKYLFRKEGQNVTLSCEQNLNHDAMYWYRQDPGQGLRLIYYSQIVNDFQKGDIAEGYSVSREKKESFPLTVTSAQKNPTAFYLCASSHPQGAREKLFFGSGTQLSVL.

V gene TRBV11-1 combines with J gene TRBJ1-2, with 7 positions matching TRBD1. The V gene end was trimmed by 5 bases and the J gene end by 5 bases; junction bases not matched to a gene: 11. In germline, CDR1 is SGHAT, CDR2 FQDESV (reference sequence). This CDR3 region has 15 residues. This chain's CDR3 is CASSVDRQGGYGYTF. The CDR3 region has the DNA TGTGCCAGCAGCGTCGACCGACAGGGAGGTTATGGCTACACCTTC.

The gene calls are TRBV5-1 and TRBJ2-1, with a weak D call TRBD1 (5 bases). V was pared by 0 bases and J by 3 bases, with 13 bases between. The germline CDR1 and CDR2 sequences are SGHRS and YFSETQ. CDR3 size: 16 residues. The CDR3 sequence is CASSLAFQGGYNEQFF. Written as DNA, the CDR3 is TGCGCCAGCAGCTTGGCCTTTCAGGGTGGCTACAATGAGCAGTTCTTC.

The chain is built from TRBV4-1 and TRBJ2-6, with D maybe TRBD1 (6 bases). Germline CDR1 and CDR2: MGHRA and YSYEKL. This CDR3 contains 19 residues. V lost 0 bases and J 0 bases, leaving 15 bases between the germline ends. CDR3 in amino acids: CASSQDYGQYSSGANVLTF. CDR3 nucleotides: TGCGCCAGCAGCCAAGATTATGGACAGTACTCCTCTGGGGCCAACGTCCTGACTTTC.

The chain is built from TRBV3-1 (or the pseudogene TRBV3-2) and TRBJ1-2, with a weak D call TRBD1 (6 bases). Germline V gives CDR1 LGHDT, CDR2 YNNKEL (reference sequence). The CDR3 is 14 amino acids. V gave up 4 bases and J gave up 4 bases, with 13 bases separating them. The CDR3 nucleotides are TGTGCCAGCAGCCCTTACAGGGTCGGCTATGGCTACACCTTC. Its translation is CASSPYRVGYGYTF.

The genes are TRBV5-6 and TRBJ1-3, with a weak D call TRBD1 (6 bases). The CDR3 sequence is 15 residues long. Germline assignment: CDR1 SGHDT and CDR2 YYEEEE. V shed 0 bases and J shed 2 bases, with 9 bases lying between them. The CDR3 spells CASSLDGQPGNTIYF. The CDR3 bases are TGTGCCAGCAGCTTGGATGGACAGCCTGGAAACACCATATATTTT.

V usage is TRBV7-9 and J usage is TRBJ2-1, with a weak D call TRBD1 (6 bases). The V gene lost 3 bases and the J gene lost 1 base, with 16 bases spanning the gap. The CDR3 runs 17 residues. CDR1 and CDR2 from the germline V gene are SEHNR and FQNEAQ (reference sequence). CDR3 in DNA: TGTGCCAGCAGCTTCCACAGGGTTCTGACATCCTACAATGAGCAGTTCTTC. It encodes CASSFHRVLTSYNEQFF. Full variable domain (missing parts from reference TRBV7-9 and TRBJ2-1): DTGVSQNPRHKITKRGQNVTFRCDPISEHNRLYWYRQTLGQGPEFLTYFQNEAQLEKSRLLSDRFSAERPKGSFSTLEIQRTEQGDSAMYLCASSFHRVLTSYNEQFFGPGTRLTVL.

The CDR3 coding sequence is TGTGCCAGCAGCCAAGAGAGTGGCGGTTGGGGACTAGCGGGATACAGGGAGCAGTTCTTC. Amino acids: CASSQESGGWGLAGYREQFF. The chain is built from TRBV3-1 (or the pseudogene TRBV3-2) and TRBJ2-1, with 13 bases fitting TRBD2. The V gene's germline CDR1 is LGHDT and CDR2 YNNKEL (reference sequence). Losses at the gene ends were 0 bases for V and 10 bases for J; bases not matched to a gene: 18. This CDR3 is 20 amino acids long.

The V call is TRBV11-2, the J call TRBJ2-7; 7 positions match TRBD1. CDR1 and CDR2 (germline): SGHAT, FQNNGV. With 6 bases clipped from V and 2 bases from J, the junction kept 7 bases outside the gene matches. The CDR3 loop spans 14 amino acids. The CDR3: CASRPTGKTYEQYF. In DNA, the CDR3 is TGTGCCAGCAGACCGACAGGGAAAACCTACGAGCAGTACTTC.